A single TCR beta chain is shown here with its context. The CDR3 is 14 residues long. The V gene lost 6 bases and the J gene lost 4 bases, with 10 bases spanning the gap. The data are from a study of cytomegalovirus exposure and HLA in healthy donors. With 60 Vbeta and 13 Jbeta primers, the PCR was carried out. The method was immunoSEQ multiplex PCR; TCRdb's version includes in-frame clones alone and lacks a portion of them. The table includes about 130,000 clones, just under 75% detected once. This chain uses TRBV23-1 with TRBJ1-6; no definite D call. TRBV23-1 is identified as an open reading frame with a role that is uncertain. The TCR comes from a man aged 60 to 75 in good health and CMV-seropositive. Material for sequencing was PBMCs. In DNA form, the CDR3 reads TGCGCCAGCAGCCAACGGGAGTATAATTCACCCCTCCACTTT. Encoded protein: CASSQREYNSPLHF.